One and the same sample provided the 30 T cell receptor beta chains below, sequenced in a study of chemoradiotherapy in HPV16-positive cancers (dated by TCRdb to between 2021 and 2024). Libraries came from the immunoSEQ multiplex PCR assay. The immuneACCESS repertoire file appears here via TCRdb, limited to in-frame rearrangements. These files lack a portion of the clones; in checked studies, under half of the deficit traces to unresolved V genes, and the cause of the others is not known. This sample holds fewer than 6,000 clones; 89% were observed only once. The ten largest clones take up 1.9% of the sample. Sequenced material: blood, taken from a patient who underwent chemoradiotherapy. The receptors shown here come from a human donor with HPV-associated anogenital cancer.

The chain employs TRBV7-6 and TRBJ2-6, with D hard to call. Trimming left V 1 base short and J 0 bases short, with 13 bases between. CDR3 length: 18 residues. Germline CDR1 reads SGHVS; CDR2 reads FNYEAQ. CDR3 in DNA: TGTGCCAGCAGCTTAGGCTCCCTGGACCTCTCTGGGGCCAACGTCCTGACTTTC. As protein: CASSLGSLDLSGANVLTF.

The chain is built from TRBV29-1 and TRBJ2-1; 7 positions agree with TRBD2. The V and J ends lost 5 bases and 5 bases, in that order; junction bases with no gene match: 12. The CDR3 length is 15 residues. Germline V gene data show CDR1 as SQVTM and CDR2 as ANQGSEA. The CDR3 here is CSVFSSGVPHNEQFF. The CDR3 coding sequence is TGCAGCGTTTTCTCCAGCGGGGTCCCCCACAATGAGCAGTTCTTC.

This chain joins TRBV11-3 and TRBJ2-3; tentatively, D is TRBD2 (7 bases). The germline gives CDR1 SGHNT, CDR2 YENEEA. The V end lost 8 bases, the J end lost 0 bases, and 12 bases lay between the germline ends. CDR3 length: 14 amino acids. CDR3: CASGRGGSTDTQYF. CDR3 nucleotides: TGTGCCAGCGGTAGGGGGGGCAGCACAGATACGCAGTATTTT.

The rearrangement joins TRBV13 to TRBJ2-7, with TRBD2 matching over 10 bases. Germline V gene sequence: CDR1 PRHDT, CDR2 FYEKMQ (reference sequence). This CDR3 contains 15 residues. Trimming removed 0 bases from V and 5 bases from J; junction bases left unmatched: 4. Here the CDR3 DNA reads TGTGCCAGCAGCTTAGGGTCTAGCGGGGGTAACGAGCAGTACTTC. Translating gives CASSLGSSGGNEQYF.

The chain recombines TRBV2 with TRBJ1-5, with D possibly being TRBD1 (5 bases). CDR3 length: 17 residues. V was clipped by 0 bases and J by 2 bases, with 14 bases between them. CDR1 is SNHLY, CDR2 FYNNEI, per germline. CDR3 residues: CASSEALKGLGNQPQHF. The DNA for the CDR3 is TGTGCCAGCAGTGAAGCGCTTAAGGGGCTGGGCAATCAGCCCCAGCATTTT.

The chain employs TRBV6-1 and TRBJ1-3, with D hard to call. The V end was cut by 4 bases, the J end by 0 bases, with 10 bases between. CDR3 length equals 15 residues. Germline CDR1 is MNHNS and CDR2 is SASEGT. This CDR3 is CASSADVFSGNTIYF. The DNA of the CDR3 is TGTGCCAGCAGTGCGGACGTTTTCTCTGGAAACACCATATATTTT.

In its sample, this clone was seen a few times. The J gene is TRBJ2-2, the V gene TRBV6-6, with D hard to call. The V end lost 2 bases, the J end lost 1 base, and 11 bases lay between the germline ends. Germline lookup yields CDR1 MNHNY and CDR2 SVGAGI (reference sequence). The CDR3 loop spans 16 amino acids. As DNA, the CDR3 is TGTGCCAGCAGTTACACCCTCGGCTTGAACACCGGGGAGCTGTTTTTT. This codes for CASSYTLGLNTGELFF.

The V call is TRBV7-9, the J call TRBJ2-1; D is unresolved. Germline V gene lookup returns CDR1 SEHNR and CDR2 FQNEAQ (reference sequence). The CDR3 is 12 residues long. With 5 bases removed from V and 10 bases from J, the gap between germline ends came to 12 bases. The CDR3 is CASSPPVGEQFF. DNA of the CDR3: TGTGCCAGCAGCCCCCCGGTGGGAGAGCAGTTCTTC.

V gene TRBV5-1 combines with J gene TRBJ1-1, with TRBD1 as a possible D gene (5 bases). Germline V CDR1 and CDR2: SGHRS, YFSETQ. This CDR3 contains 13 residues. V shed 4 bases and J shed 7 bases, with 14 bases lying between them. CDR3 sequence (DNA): TGCGCCAGCAGCGTAACAGGACGAGGTGAAGCTTTCTTT. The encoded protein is CASSVTGRGEAFF.

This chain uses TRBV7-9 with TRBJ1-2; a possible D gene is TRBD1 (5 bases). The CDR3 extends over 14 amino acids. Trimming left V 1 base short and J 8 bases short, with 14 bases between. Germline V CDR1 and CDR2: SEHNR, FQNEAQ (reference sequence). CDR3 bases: TGTGCCAGCAGCTTAGTCCCCGAGGGGAGAGGCTACACCTTC. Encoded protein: CASSLVPEGRGYTF.

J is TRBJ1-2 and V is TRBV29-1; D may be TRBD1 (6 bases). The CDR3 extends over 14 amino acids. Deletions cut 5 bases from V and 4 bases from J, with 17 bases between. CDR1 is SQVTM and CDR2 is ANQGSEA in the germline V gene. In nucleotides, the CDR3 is TGCAGCGTTTGGTGGGCAGGGGAAGGCTATGGCTACACCTTC. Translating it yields CSVWWAGEGYGYTF.

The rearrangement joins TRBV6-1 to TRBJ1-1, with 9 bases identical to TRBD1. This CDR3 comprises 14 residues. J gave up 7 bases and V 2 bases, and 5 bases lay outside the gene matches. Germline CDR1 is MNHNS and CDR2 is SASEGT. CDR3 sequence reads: CASSEWGQGSEAFF. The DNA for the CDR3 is TGTGCCAGCAGTGAATGGGGACAGGGAAGTGAAGCTTTCTTT.

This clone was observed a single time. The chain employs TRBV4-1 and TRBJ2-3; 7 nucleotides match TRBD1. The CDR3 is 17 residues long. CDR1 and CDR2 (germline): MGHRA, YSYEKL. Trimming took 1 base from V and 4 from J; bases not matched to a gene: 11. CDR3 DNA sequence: TGCGCCAGCAGCCAAGGCCAAGGGCAGGGGGTTGCAGATACGCAGTATTTT. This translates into CASSQGQGQGVADTQYF.

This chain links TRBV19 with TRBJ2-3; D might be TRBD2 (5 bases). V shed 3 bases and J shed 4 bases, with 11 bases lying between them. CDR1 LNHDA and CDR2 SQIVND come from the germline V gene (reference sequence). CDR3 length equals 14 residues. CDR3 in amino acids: CASSISGPPDTQYF. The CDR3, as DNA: TGTGCCAGTAGTATCAGCGGCCCTCCAGATACGCAGTATTTT. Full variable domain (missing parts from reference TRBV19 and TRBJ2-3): DGGITQSPKYLFRKEGQNVTLSCEQNLNHDAMYWYRQDPGQGLRLIYYSQIVNDFQKGDIAEGYSVSREKKESFPLTVTSAQKNPTAFYLCASSISGPPDTQYFGPGTRLTVL.

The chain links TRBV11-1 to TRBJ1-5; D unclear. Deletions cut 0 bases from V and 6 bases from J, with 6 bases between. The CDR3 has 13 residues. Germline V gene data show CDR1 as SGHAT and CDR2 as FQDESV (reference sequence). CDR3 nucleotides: TGTGCCAGCAGCTTAGCGGAAGGTCAGCCCCAGCATTTT. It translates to CASSLAEGQPQHF.

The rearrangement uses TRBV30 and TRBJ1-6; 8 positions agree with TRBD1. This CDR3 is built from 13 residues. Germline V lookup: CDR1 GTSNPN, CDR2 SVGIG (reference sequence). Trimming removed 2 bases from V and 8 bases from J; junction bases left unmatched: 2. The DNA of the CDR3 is TGTGCCTGGAGTCAGGGGGCGTATTCACCCCTCCACTTT. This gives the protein CAWSQGAYSPLHF.

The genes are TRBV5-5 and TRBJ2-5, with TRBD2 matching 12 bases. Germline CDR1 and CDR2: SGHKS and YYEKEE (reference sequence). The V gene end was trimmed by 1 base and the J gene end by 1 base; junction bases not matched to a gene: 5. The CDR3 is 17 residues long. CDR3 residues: CASSLRLAGGIQETQYF. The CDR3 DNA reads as TGTGCCAGCAGCTTGCGGCTAGCGGGAGGGATCCAAGAGACCCAGTACTTC.

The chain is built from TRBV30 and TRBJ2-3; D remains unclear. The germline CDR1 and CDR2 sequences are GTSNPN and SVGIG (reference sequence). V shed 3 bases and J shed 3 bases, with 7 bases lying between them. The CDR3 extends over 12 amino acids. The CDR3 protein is CAWRPVTDTQYF. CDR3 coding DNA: TGTGCCTGGAGACCAGTGACAGATACGCAGTATTTT.

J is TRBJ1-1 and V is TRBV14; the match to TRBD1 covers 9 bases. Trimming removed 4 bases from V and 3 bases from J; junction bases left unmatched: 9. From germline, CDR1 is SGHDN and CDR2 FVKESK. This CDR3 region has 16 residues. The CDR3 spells CASSRYRGRGDTEAFF. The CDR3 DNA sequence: TGTGCCAGCAGCCGGTACAGGGGGCGGGGGGACACTGAAGCTTTCTTT.

CDR3 protein: CASSPNNYGYTF. The CDR3 DNA follows: TGTGCCAGCAGCCCTAACAACTATGGCTACACCTTC. The chain has TRBV7-2 and TRBJ1-2; no firm D call. Trimming cost V 5 bases and J 2 bases, with 6 bases left between them. The CDR3 runs 12 residues. Germline V gene sequence: CDR1 SGHTA, CDR2 FQGNSA.

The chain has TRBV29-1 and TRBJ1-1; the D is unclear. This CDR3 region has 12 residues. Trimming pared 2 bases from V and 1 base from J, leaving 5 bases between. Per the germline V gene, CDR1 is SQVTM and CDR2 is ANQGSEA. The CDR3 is CSVERKNTEAFF. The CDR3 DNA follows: TGCAGCGTTGAACGCAAGAACACTGAAGCTTTCTTT.

The CDR3 sequence is CASSPQGLAGGPMGTQYF. CDR3 bases: TGTGCCAGCAGCCCACAGGGACTAGCGGGAGGTCCCATGGGTACGCAGTATTTT. V and J are TRBV7-9 and TRBJ2-3; 15 nucleotides line up with TRBD2. Germline V gene sequence: CDR1 SEHNR, CDR2 FQNEAQ (reference sequence). The CDR3 totals 18 residues. J was trimmed by 8 bases and V by 5 bases; bases with no gene match: 14.

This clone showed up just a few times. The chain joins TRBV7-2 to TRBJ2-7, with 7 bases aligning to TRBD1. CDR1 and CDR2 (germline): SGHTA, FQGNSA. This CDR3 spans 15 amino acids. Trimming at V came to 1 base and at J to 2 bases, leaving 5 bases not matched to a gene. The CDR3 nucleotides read TGTGCCAGCAGCTTAGGGGGGCAGGGGGCCTACGAGCAGTACTTC. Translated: CASSLGGQGAYEQYF.

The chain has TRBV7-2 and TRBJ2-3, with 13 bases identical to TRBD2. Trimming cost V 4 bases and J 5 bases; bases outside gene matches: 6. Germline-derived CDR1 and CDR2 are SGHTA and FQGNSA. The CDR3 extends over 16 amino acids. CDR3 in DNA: TGTGCCAGCAGCTCGTTACTAGCGGGAGGGGTAGATACGCAGTATTTT. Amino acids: CASSSLLAGGVDTQYF.

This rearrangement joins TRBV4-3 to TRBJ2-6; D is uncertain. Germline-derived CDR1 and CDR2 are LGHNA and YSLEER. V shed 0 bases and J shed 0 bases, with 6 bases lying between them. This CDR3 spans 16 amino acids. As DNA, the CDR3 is TGCGCCAGCAGCCAAGATCTCAGCTCTGGGGCCAACGTCCTGACTTTC. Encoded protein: CASSQDLSSGANVLTF.

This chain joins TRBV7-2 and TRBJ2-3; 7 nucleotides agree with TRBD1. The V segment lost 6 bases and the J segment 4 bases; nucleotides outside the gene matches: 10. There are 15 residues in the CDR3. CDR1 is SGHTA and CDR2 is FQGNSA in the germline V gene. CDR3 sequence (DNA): TGTGCCAGCAGACAAACAGGGGTAGGAGCAGATACGCAGTATTTT. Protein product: CASRQTGVGADTQYF.

The CDR3 protein is CASSSDPAGATGDEQFF. The DNA of the CDR3 is TGTGCCAGCAGCTCCGACCCGGCGGGGGCCACGGGCGATGAGCAGTTCTTC. The chain employs TRBV11-3 and TRBJ2-1, with a weak D call TRBD2 (7 bases). The germline V and J ends were trimmed by 4 bases and 8 bases, with 24 bases remaining between them. The CDR3 loop spans 17 amino acids. Germline assignment: CDR1 SGHNT and CDR2 YENEEA.

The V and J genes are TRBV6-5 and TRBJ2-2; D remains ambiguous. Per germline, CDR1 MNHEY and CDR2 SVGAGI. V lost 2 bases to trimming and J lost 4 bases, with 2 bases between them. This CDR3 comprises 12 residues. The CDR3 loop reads CASSYVTGELFF. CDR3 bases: TGTGCCAGCAGTTACGTCACCGGGGAGCTGTTTTTT.

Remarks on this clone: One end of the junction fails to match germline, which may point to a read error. Here the CDR3 reads CASSLFGVGTRSSRANVLTF. In DNA form, the CDR3 reads TGCGCCAGCAGCTTGTTCGGGGTGGGGACCCGGAGCTCTAGGGCCAACGTCCTGACTTTC. V usage is TRBV5-1 and J usage is TRBJ2-6; either TRBD1 or TRBD2 may supply D (5 bases each). Germline V lookup: CDR1 SGHRS, CDR2 YFSETQ. CDR3 size: 20 residues.

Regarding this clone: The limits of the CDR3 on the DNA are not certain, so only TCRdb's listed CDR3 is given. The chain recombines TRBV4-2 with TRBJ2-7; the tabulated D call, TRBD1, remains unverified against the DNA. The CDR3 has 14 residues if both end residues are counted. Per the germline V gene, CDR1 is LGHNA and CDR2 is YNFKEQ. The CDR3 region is CASSQVGTGTMRYF.